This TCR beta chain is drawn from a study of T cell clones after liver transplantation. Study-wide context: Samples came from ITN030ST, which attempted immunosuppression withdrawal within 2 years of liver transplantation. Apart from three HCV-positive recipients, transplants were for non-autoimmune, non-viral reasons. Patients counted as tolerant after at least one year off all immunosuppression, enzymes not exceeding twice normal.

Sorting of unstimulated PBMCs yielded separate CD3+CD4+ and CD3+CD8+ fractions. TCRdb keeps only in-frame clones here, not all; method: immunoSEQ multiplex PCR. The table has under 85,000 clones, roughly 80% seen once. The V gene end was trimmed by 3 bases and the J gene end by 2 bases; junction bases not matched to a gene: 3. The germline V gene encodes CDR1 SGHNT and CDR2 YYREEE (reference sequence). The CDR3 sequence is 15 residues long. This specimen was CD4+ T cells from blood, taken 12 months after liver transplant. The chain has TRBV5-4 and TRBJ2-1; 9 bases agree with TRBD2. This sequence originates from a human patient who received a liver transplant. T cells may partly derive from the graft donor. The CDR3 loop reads CASSYLAGAYNEQFF. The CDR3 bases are TGTGCCAGCAGCTACTTAGCGGGAGCCTACAATGAGCAGTTCTTC.